Following are 20 T cell receptor beta chains from one sample sequenced in a study of T cell changes during pregnancy in multiple sclerosis. Clones were sequenced by immunoSEQ multiplex PCR, and TCRdb holds only the in-frame ones, with some missing. The sample shows 55,000 to 70,000 clones, about nine tenths of them seen only once. Sequencing used CD4+ T cells from peripheral blood mononuclear cells, obtained after pregnancy. The origin of the receptors is a female donor with multiple sclerosis, enrolled in a pregnancy study.

The rearrangement links TRBV6-5 to TRBJ2-2, with TRBD2 matching 7 bases. This CDR3 has 15 residues. With 8 bases clipped from V and 8 bases from J, the junction kept 14 bases outside the gene matches. Germline CDR1 reads MNHEY; CDR2 reads SVGAGI. Here the CDR3 DNA reads TGTGCCAGCCGACCTGGCGGGAGAGTATTAGGGGAGCTGTTTTTT. Its protein is CASRPGGRVLGELFF.

The rearrangement joins TRBV7-2 to TRBJ1-2; D is perhaps TRBD1 (5 bases). The CDR3 spans 14 residues. The V and J ends lost 1 base and 3 bases respectively, with 9 bases between them. Germline-derived CDR1 and CDR2 are SGHTA and FQGNSA. The CDR3 here is CASSLEPGYYGYTF. The CDR3 nucleotides are TGTGCCAGCAGCTTAGAACCAGGGTACTATGGCTACACCTTC. The whole variable domain, remainder taken from reference TRBV7-2 and TRBJ1-2, is GAGVSQSPSNKVTEKGKDVELRCDPISGHTALYWYRQSLGQGLEFLIYFQGNSAPDKSGLPSDRFSAERTGGSVSTLTIQRTQQEDSAVYLCASSLEPGYYGYTFGSGTRLTVV.

V and J are TRBV9 and TRBJ2-1; D is possibly TRBD1 (5 bases). The V gene's germline CDR1 is SGDLS and CDR2 YYNGEE. The CDR3 loop spans 15 amino acids. The V end lost 4 bases, the J end lost 2 bases, and 13 bases lay between the germline ends. In DNA, the CDR3 is TGTGCCAGCAGCTATCCCCCAGGGCCCTACAATGAGCAGTTCTTC. This sequence encodes CASSYPPGPYNEQFF.

The CDR3 nucleotides are TGCGCCAGCAGCTTTTGGGGCGGAAACTTTGAAAAACTGTTTTTT. Translated, it gives CASSFWGGNFEKLFF. This chain uses TRBV5-1 with TRBJ1-4; D possibly corresponds to TRBD1 (5 bases). V was shortened by 2 bases and J by 7 bases, with 15 bases between the two germline ends. The germline V gene has CDR1 SGHRS and CDR2 YFSETQ. The CDR3 contains 15 residues.

This CDR3 is CASSERGAGSQPQHF. DNA of the CDR3: TGTGCCAGCAGTGAACGGGGGGCAGGGAGCCAGCCCCAGCATTTT. V is TRBV2 and J is TRBJ1-5; perhaps TRBD1 as D (6 bases). Trimming took off 2 bases at V and 7 bases at J, with 15 bases between the two ends. CDR3 length: 15 amino acids. Germline lookup yields CDR1 SNHLY and CDR2 FYNNEI.

The CDR3 nucleotides read TGTGCCAGCACCCGGGACTTCTCCTACGAGCAGTACTTC. Its protein is CASTRDFSYEQYF. The chain is built from TRBV2 and TRBJ2-7; tentatively, D is TRBD2 (6 bases). CDR1 SNHLY and CDR2 FYNNEI come from the germline V gene. The ends were cut back, 7 bases at V and 0 bases at J, with 10 bases in the middle. The CDR3 has 13 residues.

The gene calls are TRBV28 and TRBJ2-2; 9 bases align to TRBD2. The V gene's germline CDR1 is MDHEN and CDR2 SYDVKM. There are 14 residues in the CDR3. V lost 7 bases, J lost 8 bases, and 8 bases stayed unmatched. The CDR3 sequence is CASTASGVAGELFF. The CDR3 DNA is TGTGCCAGCACGGCTAGCGGGGTGGCTGGGGAGCTGTTTTTT.

The chain uses TRBV7-6 and TRBJ1-6; D is uncertain. Germline CDR1 reads SGHVS; CDR2 reads FNYEAQ. Between the trimmed V and J ends, which lost 3 bases and 5 bases, there was a span of 17 bases. This CDR3 has 17 amino acids. CDR3 sequence (DNA): TGTGCCAGCAGCTTGGGGAGCGTCCCTAGGGATAATTCACCCCTCCACTTT. It codes for CASSLGSVPRDNSPLHF. Full variable domain (rest looked up from reference TRBV7-6 and TRBJ1-6): GAGVSQSPRYKVTKRGQDVALRCDPISGHVSLYWYRQALGQGPEFLTYFNYEAQQDKSGLPNDRFSAERPEGSISTLTIQRTEQRDSAMYRCASSLGSVPRDNSPLHFGNGTRLTVT.

J is TRBJ2-1 and V is TRBV21-1; the D call TRBD1 from the table was never checked on the DNA. TRBV21-1 is annotated as a pseudogene. This CDR3 contains 17 residues. CDR3 coding DNA: TGTGCCAGCAGCAATGCCGTAGGGGTGAGCTCCTACAATGAGCAGTTCTTC. This codes for CASSNAVGVSSYNEQFF.

The chain employs TRBV6-5 and TRBJ2-3, with TRBD1 identical over 9 bases. The CDR3 is made up of 15 amino acids. The ends lost 0 bases at V and 3 bases at J; junction bases unmatched: 1. The V gene's germline CDR1 is MNHEY and CDR2 SVGAGI. Here the CDR3 reads CASSYSGTGTDTQYF. The CDR3 DNA follows: TGTGCCAGCAGTTACTCTGGGACAGGGACAGATACGCAGTATTTT.

The genes are TRBV19 and TRBJ1-5, with no clear D. The CDR3 totals 15 residues. V gave up 5 bases and J gave up 7 bases, with 18 bases separating them. Germline-derived CDR1 and CDR2 are LNHDA and SQIVND (reference sequence). The CDR3 sequence: CASSLGVRSRQPQHF. DNA for the CDR3: TGTGCCAGTAGTCTCGGCGTAAGGTCTAGGCAGCCCCAGCATTTT.

Only one count was recorded for this clone. This rearrangement joins TRBV6-4 to TRBJ1-3; D is undetermined. Germline loops: CDR1 MRHNA, CDR2 SNTAGT. This CDR3 has 13 amino acids. Trimming shortened V by 0 bases and J by 6 bases, and 6 bases separated the two germline ends. The CDR3 sequence: CASSDSRANTIYF. CDR3 nucleotide sequence: TGTGCCAGCAGTGACTCGAGGGCAAACACCATATATTTT.

The V and J genes are TRBV5-4 and TRBJ1-2; D gene ambiguous. CDR3 length equals 15 residues. V was cut by 3 bases and J by 0 bases, with 12 bases left in between. Germline V gene sequence: CDR1 SGHNT, CDR2 YYREEE (reference sequence). The CDR3, as DNA: TGTGCCAGCAGCTCTTTCCCCGGGACTAACTATGGCTACACCTTC. Protein: CASSSFPGTNYGYTF.

CDR3 nucleotide sequence: TGTGCCAGCAGCGGACAGGGTATTAATGAAAAACTGTTTTTT. Encoded protein: CASSGQGINEKLFF. The rearrangement joins TRBV7-2 to TRBJ1-4; 8 bases agree with TRBD1. Trimming took 5 bases from V and 4 from J; bases not matched to a gene: 3. From germline, CDR1 is SGHTA and CDR2 FQGNSA. The CDR3 is made up of 14 amino acids.

The gene calls are TRBV10-2 and TRBJ1-1; 9 nucleotides match TRBD1. The CDR3 consists of 14 residues. Germline assignment: CDR1 WSHSY and CDR2 SAAADI. The junction had 6 bases not matched to a gene; V was cut back by 8 bases and J by 2 bases. Here the CDR3 DNA reads TGCGCCAGCGGGGACAGGGTGCCTAACACTGAAGCTTTCTTT. It translates to CASGDRVPNTEAFF.

This chain links TRBV19 with TRBJ2-6; D might be TRBD1 (6 bases). The CDR3 is made up of 16 amino acids. The V gene lost 2 bases and the J gene lost 0 bases, with 8 bases spanning the gap. Germline V gives CDR1 LNHDA, CDR2 SQIVND (reference sequence). The CDR3 here is CASSIQGGSGANVLTF. The CDR3, as DNA: TGTGCCAGTAGTATACAAGGGGGCTCTGGGGCCAACGTCCTGACTTTC.

J is TRBJ1-5 and V is TRBV2; tentatively, D is TRBD1 (5 bases). The V end was cut by 4 bases, the J end by 6 bases, with 19 bases between. Per germline, CDR1 SNHLY and CDR2 FYNNEI. The CDR3 has 16 amino acids. The CDR3 is CASSGTGSQGGQPQHF. CDR3 sequence (DNA): TGTGCCAGCAGTGGAACCGGGAGTCAGGGAGGTCAGCCCCAGCATTTT.

The gene calls are TRBV19 and TRBJ2-1, with TRBD2 matching over 12 bases. V was pared by 5 bases and J by 2 bases, with 7 bases of the junction left unmatched. The CDR3 runs 17 residues. Germline V gives CDR1 LNHDA, CDR2 SQIVND (reference sequence). In DNA, the CDR3 is TGTGCCAGTAGTCTCGGACTAGCGGGGATTCCCTACAATGAGCAGTTCTTC. This translates into CASSLGLAGIPYNEQFF.

The chain joins TRBV18 to TRBJ2-5; weak D call: TRBD1 (7 bases). Germline V CDR1 and CDR2: KGHSH, LQKENI. This CDR3 is built from 15 residues. V was cut by 4 bases and J by 1 base, with 13 bases left in between. The CDR3 sequence is CASSRSGGSQETQYF. CDR3 bases: TGTGCCAGCTCACGCTCAGGGGGGTCCCAAGAGACCCAGTACTTC.

The CDR3 region has the DNA TGTGCCAGCAGCCAAGGCCTAGCGGGCCTCAGCTCCTACAATGAGCAGTTCTTC. Translating it yields CASSQGLAGLSSYNEQFF. The rearrangement links TRBV4-2 to TRBJ2-1; 8 bases fit TRBD2. The CDR3 is 18 amino acids. The V gene's germline CDR1 is LGHNA and CDR2 YNFKEQ. V trimming: 1 base; J trimming: 0 bases; junction bases outside the gene matches: 8.